One sample yielded the 14 T cell receptor beta chains listed below, sequenced in a study of low-dose radiotherapy and immunotherapy resistance in tumors. As to time point: before trial treatment. With TRAV- and TRBV-specific primers, first-strand cDNA was made, covering the alpha and beta chains. Over approximately 19 PCR cycles, TCRs were amplified from a constant-region primer and V-primer adapter. TCRdb re-called the reads through MiXCR, storing one row per CDR3 protein. The table includes about 64,000 distinct CDR3 sequences, more than 20% detected once. The material sequenced was PBMCs, taken before treatment. Receptors were obtained from a male donor with rectosigmoid adenocarcinoma.

Details on this clonotype: This could be a read error, since a much larger clone is one nucleotide away. The CDR3, as DNA: TGTGCCAGCAGTTTCGGGTTCTACGAGCAGTACTTC. Amino acids: CASSFGFYEQYF. V usage is TRBV7-2 and J usage is TRBJ2-7; no reliable D call. The CDR3 loop spans 12 amino acids. Germline CDR1 reads SGHTA; CDR2 reads FQGNSA. Trimming removed 6 bases at V and 3 bases at J, with 9 bases between.

This clonotype was picked up many times. V is TRBV5-1 and J is TRBJ1-1, with TRBD1 identical over 7 bases. Per the germline V gene, CDR1 is SGHRS and CDR2 is YFSETQ. The CDR3 is 15 residues long. V shed 0 bases, J shed 2 bases, and the junction held 4 bases outside the gene matches. The CDR3 loop reads CASSLEGQVNTEAFF. CDR3 nucleotides: TGCGCCAGCAGCTTGGAAGGACAGGTAAACACTGAAGCTTTCTTT. Looking up the rest from reference TRBV5-1 and TRBJ1-1 gives the full variable domain: KAGVTQTPRYLIKTRGQQVTLSCSPISGHRSVSWYQQTPGQGLQFLFEYFSETQRNKGNFPGRFSGRQFSNSRSEMNVSTLELGDSALYLCASSLEGQVNTEAFFGQGTRLTVV.

Only a few counts were recorded for this clonotype. This chain uses TRBV30 with TRBJ1-3, with D perhaps matching TRBD1 (6 bases). Trimming removed 3 bases from V and 0 bases from J, with 9 bases in between. The CDR3 contains 14 residues. Germline V lookup: CDR1 GTSNPN, CDR2 SVGIG (reference sequence). CDR3 nucleotide sequence: TGTGCCTGGAGGAAGACAGGCTCTGGAAACACCATATATTTT. Translated: CAWRKTGSGNTIYF.

As regards this clonotype: The likely explanation is a read error, given a far larger clone one base away. The rearrangement links TRBV28 to TRBJ2-5, with TRBD2 identical over 7 bases. The CDR3 contains 16 residues. Germline CDR1 MDHEN, CDR2 SYDVKM. The J segment lost 5 bases and the V segment lost 6 bases, leaving 15 bases of the junction unmatched. Here the CDR3 DNA reads TGTGCCAGCAGAGTCCAAGACCTAGCGGTGGGGGAGACCCAGTACTTC. It codes for CASRVQDLAVGETQYF.

This clonotype was picked up a small number of times. The gene calls are TRBV20-1 and TRBJ1-3; D is uncertain. The CDR3 spans 14 residues. Trimming removed 0 bases at V and 1 base at J, with 7 bases between. The germline V gene encodes CDR1 DFQATT and CDR2 SNEGSKA (reference sequence). The CDR3 loop is CSARDLTSGNTIYF. Written as DNA, the CDR3 is TGCAGTGCTAGAGATTTGACATCTGGAAACACCATATATTTT.

This clonotype was seen ten or more times. The gene calls are TRBV10-3 and TRBJ2-1; a possible D gene is TRBD2 (6 bases). V dropped 2 bases and J dropped 2 bases, with 10 bases sitting between them. In germline, CDR1 is ENHRY, CDR2 SYGVKD. The CDR3 sequence is 15 residues long. The chain's CDR3 is CAISEAGSPYNEQFF. The CDR3 coding sequence is TGTGCCATCAGTGAGGCGGGATCGCCCTACAATGAGCAGTTCTTC.

At least ten counts were recorded for this clonotype. The rearrangement uses TRBV7-9 and TRBJ1-6, with D perhaps TRBD1 (5 bases). Trimming cost V 5 bases and J 7 bases, with 21 bases left between them. The CDR3 is made up of 17 amino acids. Germline V CDR1 and CDR2: SEHNR, FQNEAQ (reference sequence). The CDR3 protein is CASSARGEGTENSPLHF. The CDR3 DNA sequence: TGTGCCAGCAGCGCCCGCGGGGAAGGGACGGAAAATTCACCCCTCCACTTT.

In its sample, this clonotype was seen many times. The chain joins TRBV5-1 to TRBJ2-1; 9 bases agree with TRBD1. CDR1 SGHRS and CDR2 YFSETQ come from the germline V gene. Trimming took 4 bases from V and 7 from J; bases not matched to a gene: 18. This CDR3 comprises 18 residues. DNA for the CDR3: TGCGCCAGCAGCCCCGGGACAGGGAATGTGGCAGCGGGGAATGAGCAGTTCTTC. This codes for CASSPGTGNVAAGNEQFF.

This clonotype occurred a few times. This chain joins TRBV9 and TRBJ1-1; D gene uncertain. The V gene's germline CDR1 is SGDLS and CDR2 YYNGEE. The V end was cut by 3 bases, the J end by 1 base, with 10 bases between. The CDR3 contains 14 residues. CDR3 DNA sequence: TGTGCCAGCAGCGGAACCTCTGGGAACACTGAAGCTTTCTTT. Translated: CASSGTSGNTEAFF.

The V call is TRBV20-1, the J call TRBJ2-7, with D tentatively TRBD1 (6 bases). The germline CDR1 and CDR2 sequences are DFQATT and SNEGSKA (reference sequence). The CDR3 length is 15 residues. Trimming shortened V by 4 bases and J by 0 bases, and 16 bases separated the two germline ends. The CDR3 is CSANAAGDVSYEQYF. The CDR3 DNA follows: TGCAGTGCTAATGCGGCAGGGGACGTCTCCTACGAGCAGTACTTC.

On this clonotype itself: Just one base apart from a much larger clone, this may be a read error. The V and J genes are TRBV7-6 and TRBJ2-1, with 16 bases lining up with TRBD2. Germline V CDR1 and CDR2: SGHVS, FNYEAQ. This CDR3 comprises 16 residues. The CDR3 DNA reads TGTGCTAGCAGCCCATGGGGGACTAGCGGGAGGGGGGACCAGTTCTTC. It is translated as CASSPWGTSGRGDQFF.

This clonotype was picked up many times. The J gene is TRBJ1-1, the V gene TRBV1; the tabulated D call, TRBD1, remains unverified against the DNA. TRBV1 is a pseudogene locus. The CDR3 consists of 12 residues. CDR3 loop: CTSSQEYEPLTF. In DNA, the CDR3 is TGCACCAGCAGCCAAGAATACGAGCCCCTTACCTTT.

The rearrangement uses TRBV6-2 or TRBV6-3 and TRBJ1-5; possibly TRBD1 for D (6 bases). CDR3 length equals 14 residues. Germline V gene data show CDR1 as MNHEY and CDR2 as SVGEGT. Trimming took off 2 bases at V and 11 bases at J, with 16 bases between the two ends. The CDR3 sequence is CASSYDLGTSAQHF. In DNA form, the CDR3 reads TGTGCCAGCAGTTACGACTTGGGGACATCGGCCCAGCATTTT.

This clonotype was counted many times. The chain couples TRBV19 to TRBJ1-5, with TRBD1 matching over 7 bases. The CDR3 runs 18 residues. CDR1 LNHDA and CDR2 SQIVND come from the germline V gene (reference sequence). Trimming took 0 bases from V and 4 from J; bases not matched to a gene: 12. DNA for the CDR3: TGTGCCAGTAGTATAGACCTACCCGACAGGGAAGGTAATCAGCCCCAGCATTTT. This gives the protein CASSIDLPDREGNQPQHF.